Sequencing of this TCR beta chain was carried out in a study of blood T cells in healthy people across ages. Study-level results: Per-million-T-cell TCR beta diversity fell roughly linearly with age. Naive CD4+ cell counts and diversity both ran higher in long-lived than in aged donors.

Primed by a sample-barcoded 5' primer and a J-beta primer mix, a second PCR proceeded for 7 to 11 cycles. MiXCR, run by TCRdb on the 5' RACE reads, gives a single entry per CDR3 protein. Among about 650,000 distinct CDR3 sequences, 52% were seen once, and the ten largest hold about 13%. In each sample, at least 6.5 million PBMCs were isolated. The germline V gene encodes CDR1 SGHAT and CDR2 FQNNGV. This CDR3 comprises 11 residues. V was cut by 5 bases and J by 5 bases, with 7 bases left in between. Turning to this clonotype: What it binds is not known. Just one base apart from a much larger clone, this may be a read error.

This chain joins TRBV11-2 and TRBJ2-7, with D uncertain. The source is a woman of 80 years or more in good health. Sequencing used blood. CDR3 bases: TGTGCCAGCAGCCCCCACCACGAGCAGTACTTC. Encoded protein: CASSPHHEQYF. Drawing the rest from reference TRBV11-2 and TRBJ2-7, the complete variable domain is EAGVAQSPRYKIIEKRQSVAFWCNPISGHATLYWYQQILGQGPKLLIQFQNNGVVDDSQLPKDRFSAERLKGVDSTLKIQPAKLEDSAVYLCASSPHHEQYFGPGTRLTVT.